The 31 T cell receptor beta chains listed next were all sequenced from one sample in a study of prognosis after radiotherapy for stage I lung cancer. Using two-round multiplex PCR, the authors amplified TCR beta CDR3 from genomic DNA. Primers specific to each TRBV and TRBJ gene drove first-round PCR. TCRdb fed the multiplex PCR reads into MiXCR, producing one record per CDR3 protein. Here the sample spans fewer than 40,000 distinct CDR3 sequences, roughly a third being singletons. Sequenced material: PBMCs, taken before or after stereotactic body radiation therapy (not recorded which). These receptors all come from a donor at least 50 years old with non-small cell lung cancer.

V usage is TRBV5-1 and J usage is TRBJ2-2; TRBD1 matches 9 bases. Germline loops: CDR1 SGHRS, CDR2 YFSETQ. J lost 3 bases, V lost 4 bases, and 4 bases had no gene match. The CDR3 is 15 residues long. The DNA for the CDR3 is TGCGCCAGCAGCCCGGACAGGGGACACACCGGGGAGCTGTTTTTT. Translating gives CASSPDRGHTGELFF.

V usage is TRBV30 and J usage is TRBJ1-2, with D perhaps TRBD1 (5 bases). CDR1 and CDR2 (germline): GTSNPN, SVGIG (reference sequence). CDR3 length: 13 residues. Trimming shortened V by 7 bases and J by 4 bases, and 16 bases separated the two germline ends. This chain's CDR3 is CAFGRGGFYGYTF. CDR3 DNA sequence: TGTGCCTTTGGTCGGGGCGGGTTCTATGGCTACACCTTC.

Worth noting for this clonotype: A much more abundant neighbour one base away suggests this may be a read error. The CDR3, as DNA: TGTGCCAGCGGGAACCCGCTAGCCAAAAACGTTCAGTACTTC. Translated, it gives CASGNPLAKNVQYF. The chain joins TRBV2 to TRBJ2-4; D may be TRBD2 (5 bases). The germline V gene encodes CDR1 SNHLY and CDR2 FYNNEI. The CDR3 is made up of 14 amino acids.

This clonotype was counted at least ten times. The chain links TRBV5-1 to TRBJ2-5; D remains unclear. The CDR3 spans 14 residues. V was trimmed by 1 base and J by 5 bases, leaving 12 bases between them. Germline values: CDR1 SGHRS, CDR2 YFSETQ. For the CDR3, the DNA is TGCGCCAGCAGCTTGTCCGCATTTTTGGAGACCCAGTACTTC. Amino acid sequence: CASSLSAFLETQYF.

This clonotype was seen ten or more times. V usage is TRBV5-1 and J usage is TRBJ2-7; D may correspond to TRBD1 or TRBD2 (7 bases each). The ends were cut back, 7 bases at V and 3 bases at J, with 20 bases in the middle. Germline V gene lookup returns CDR1 SGHRS and CDR2 YFSETQ. The CDR3 is 15 residues long. CDR3 nucleotide sequence: TGCGCCAGCTCTCCAGGGGGGGGAGTCATCTACGAGCAGTACTTC. Encoded protein: CASSPGGGVIYEQYF.

Concerning this clonotype itself: Since a far larger clone is one base different, this is likely a read error. J is TRBJ1-5 and V is TRBV7-9, with D tentatively TRBD1 (5 bases). Germline assignment: CDR1 SEHNR and CDR2 FQNEAQ (reference sequence). Deletions cut 4 bases from V and 6 bases from J, with 13 bases between. The CDR3 extends over 14 amino acids. The CDR3 DNA reads TGTGCCAGCAGCTCCGTGACAGCGGTTCAGCCCCAGCATTTT. Its protein is CASSSVTAVQPQHF.

The chain uses TRBV6-5 and TRBJ2-6; D is unclear. This CDR3 comprises 17 residues. From germline, CDR1 is MNHEY and CDR2 SVGAGI. The V end was cut by 2 bases, the J end by 0 bases, with 11 bases between. CDR3 protein: CASSYGFSSSGANVLTF. CDR3 nucleotides: TGTGCCAGCAGTTACGGGTTCAGTTCCTCTGGGGCCAACGTCCTGACTTTC.

This clonotype was counted at least ten times. The V gene is TRBV24-1, the J gene TRBJ2-2; 7 nucleotides align to TRBD2. This CDR3 has 14 amino acids. The trim removed 9 bases at V and 4 bases at J, leaving 7 bases unmatched. Germline CDR1 KGHDR, CDR2 SFDVKD. The CDR3 bases are TGTGCCACCGGGAGGGGCCAGGGCACCGGGGAGCTGTTTTTT. Protein product: CATGRGQGTGELFF.

A note on this clonotype: A far larger clone is one base from this, pointing to a likely read error. This chain connects TRBV6-2 or TRBV6-3 to TRBJ1-1, with a tentative D call TRBD1 (5 bases). CDR3 length: 16 residues. CDR1 is MNHEY, CDR2 SVGEGT, per germline. The CDR3 DNA is TGTTCCAGCAGCCAGGGCGTCGGCGACGGGGACACTGAAGCTTTCTTT. This sequence encodes CSSSQGVGDGDTEAFF.

This clonotype was found many times. The V call is TRBV28, the J call TRBJ2-5; no clear D. The CDR3 is 13 residues long. Germline V gene sequence: CDR1 MDHEN, CDR2 SYDVKM. V lost 7 bases and J lost 1, with 10 bases in between. CDR3: CASNGRRQETQYF. The DNA for the CDR3 is TGTGCCAGCAACGGGCGGCGCCAAGAGACCCAGTACTTC.

This clonotype was recorded at least ten times. This chain connects TRBV6-2 or TRBV6-3 to TRBJ2-7; D is possibly TRBD1 (5 bases). This CDR3 is 15 amino acids long. Germline V gene data show CDR1 as MNHEY and CDR2 as SVGEGT. The ends were cut back, 4 bases at V and 5 bases at J, with 18 bases in the middle. The DNA for the CDR3 is TGTGCCAGCAGTTTTTCAGGGAAGTCAGTCGACGAGCAGTACTTC. It specifies CASSFSGKSVDEQYF.

This clonotype was detected many times. The chain combines TRBV30 with TRBJ1-2, with D unresolved. Germline V gene sequence: CDR1 GTSNPN, CDR2 SVGIG (reference sequence). V was clipped by 3 bases and J by 4 bases, with 18 bases between them. The CDR3 has 15 amino acids. The CDR3 coding sequence is TGTGCCTGGAGCGTAATCAGTCCCCGCGTCTATGGCTACACCTTC. Protein sequence: CAWSVISPRVYGYTF.

The chain links TRBV18 to TRBJ1-2, with unresolved D. Germline V CDR1 and CDR2: KGHSH, LQKENI. CDR3 size: 15 residues. Trimming took 1 base from V and 3 from J, leaving 12 bases between them. The CDR3 spells CASSPQPATDYGYTF. Here the CDR3 DNA reads TGTGCCAGCTCACCACAGCCGGCAACGGACTATGGCTACACCTTC.

Concerning this clonotype: A clone one base away is much larger, so this may be a read error. This chain links TRBV7-9 with TRBJ1-5, with D perhaps matching TRBD1 (6 bases). V was clipped by 8 bases and J by 7 bases, with 12 bases between them. The CDR3 loop spans 12 amino acids. The germline V gene encodes CDR1 SEHNR and CDR2 FQNEAQ (reference sequence). The CDR3 loop reads CASWEGEQPQHF. The DNA for the CDR3 is TGTGCCAGCTGGGAGGGGGAACAGCCCCAGCATTTT.

This clonotype was picked up many times. This chain connects TRBV9 to TRBJ2-1, with 11 nucleotides matching TRBD2. Unmatched junction bases numbered 9, after V lost 4 bases and J lost 9 bases. CDR3 size: 15 residues. Germline CDR1 reads SGDLS; CDR2 reads YYNGEE. The CDR3 reads CASSPRVSGGVEQFF. In nucleotides, the CDR3 is TGTGCCAGCAGCCCTCGGGTTAGCGGGGGGGTTGAGCAGTTCTTC.

In regard to this clonotype: A much larger clone sits a single nucleotide away, making a read error possible. This CDR3 is missing its conserved last phenylalanine or tryptophan, likely due to a read error. The V call is TRBV5-5, the J call TRBJ2-7; 11 bases fit TRBD1. Germline CDR1 is SGHKS and CDR2 is YYEKEE (reference sequence). The CDR3 runs to 14 residues. Written as DNA, the CDR3 is TGTGTCAGCAGCTTAGGACAGGGGGCTTACGAGCAGTACCTC. It specifies CVSSLGQGAYEQYL.

Details on this clonotype: The likely explanation is a read error, given a far larger clone one base away. This chain links TRBV27 with TRBJ2-1; tentatively, D is TRBD2 (6 bases). The V and J ends lost 0 bases and 10 bases respectively, with 19 bases between them. The germline V gene has CDR1 MNHEY and CDR2 SMNVEV (reference sequence). The CDR3 runs 16 residues. The CDR3, as DNA: TGTGCCAGCAGTTTATCTTTGCCGGGGGTCGGCTACGAGCAGTTCTTC. This codes for CASSLSLPGVGYEQFF.

V gene TRBV5-5 combines with J gene TRBJ1-1; TRBD1 agrees at 10 bases. Germline V gene lookup returns CDR1 SGHKS and CDR2 YYEKEE (reference sequence). The CDR3 length is 15 residues. V trimming: 4 bases; J trimming: 2 bases; junction bases outside the gene matches: 5. This CDR3 reads CASSRWTGGNTEAFF. CDR3 sequence (DNA): TGTGCCAGCAGCAGATGGACAGGGGGTAACACTGAAGCTTTCTTT.

This clonotype has at least ten counts. The chain carries TRBV3-1 and TRBJ2-7; 7 bases fit TRBD1. There are 15 residues in the CDR3. Germline CDR1 and CDR2: LGHDT and YNNKEL (reference sequence). J was trimmed by 1 base and V by 3 bases; bases with no gene match: 6. CDR3 in amino acids: CASSHRRDSSYEQYF. In DNA form, the CDR3 reads TGTGCCAGCAGCCACCGTCGGGACAGTTCCTACGAGCAGTACTTC.

There are many counts of this clonotype. This chain links TRBV9 with TRBJ1-4, with 9 bases aligning to TRBD1. CDR1 is SGDLS, CDR2 YYNGEE, per germline. V gave up 0 bases and J gave up 7 bases; unmatched junction bases: 4. The CDR3 covers 15 residues. This chain's CDR3 is CASSVGGQGTEKLFF. CDR3 nucleotide sequence: TGTGCCAGCAGCGTAGGTGGACAGGGGACTGAAAAACTGTTTTTT. The full variable domain, completed using reference TRBV9 and TRBJ1-4, is DSGVTQTPKHLITATGQRVTLRCSPRSGDLSVYWYQQSLDQGLQFLIQYYNGEERAKGNILERFSAQQFPDLHSELNLSSLELGDSALYFCASSVGGQGTEKLFFGSGTQLSVL.

The rearrangement links TRBV20-1 to TRBJ2-1; 10 nucleotides align to TRBD2. With V trimmed by 4 bases and J by 7 bases, 13 bases remained unmatched. CDR3 size: 16 residues. Germline V CDR1 and CDR2: DFQATT, SNEGSKA (reference sequence). CDR3 in amino acids: CSAIDGERGGWNEQFF. In DNA, the CDR3 is TGCAGTGCTATAGATGGGGAGCGGGGGGGCTGGAATGAGCAGTTCTTC.

This clonotype was found many times. The chain combines TRBV28 with TRBJ2-2, with D tentatively TRBD2 (5 bases). The CDR3 is 14 residues long. V was shortened by 1 base and J by 6 bases, with 9 bases between the two germline ends. CDR1 is MDHEN, CDR2 SYDVKM, per germline. The CDR3 sequence: CASSLSGYPGELFF. In DNA form, the CDR3 reads TGTGCCAGCAGTTTATCGGGGTATCCCGGGGAGCTGTTTTTT.

This clonotype was seen more than once but under ten times. CDR3 in amino acids: CASTYAPPLHF. CDR3 nucleotide sequence: TGTGCCAGCACCTACGCTCCACCCCTCCACTTT. J is TRBJ1-6 and V is TRBV2; D is uncertain. The germline gives CDR1 SNHLY, CDR2 FYNNEI. Deletions cut 7 bases from V and 11 bases from J, with 9 bases between. The CDR3 has 11 amino acids.

This clonotype has a count of ten or more. The chain carries TRBV7-9 and TRBJ1-1, with D possibly matching TRBD1 (6 bases). The germline gives CDR1 SEHNR, CDR2 FQNEAQ (reference sequence). This CDR3 contains 14 residues. The V end was cut by 4 bases, the J end by 3 bases, with 12 bases between. The CDR3 sequence: CASSYWTDDTEAFF. The CDR3 DNA is TGTGCCAGCAGCTACTGGACAGACGACACTGAAGCTTTCTTT. Drawing the rest from reference TRBV7-9 and TRBJ1-1, the complete variable domain is DTGVSQNPRHKITKRGQNVTFRCDPISEHNRLYWYRQTLGQGPEFLTYFQNEAQLEKSRLLSDRFSAERPKGSFSTLEIQRTEQGDSAMYLCASSYWTDDTEAFFGQGTRLTVV.

About this clonotype itself: The junction shows a germline mismatch at one end, possibly a read error. The J gene is TRBJ2-7, the V gene TRBV6-2 or TRBV6-3; maybe TRBD1 (6 bases). The CDR3 is 14 amino acids. From germline, CDR1 is MNHEY and CDR2 SVGEGT. CDR3: CTSIRDMGIYEQYF. The CDR3 DNA sequence: TGTACCAGCATTCGGGACATGGGAATCTACGAGCAGTACTTC.

The chain carries TRBV19 and TRBJ1-2; 10 nucleotides match TRBD1. The CDR3 is 14 residues long. Germline assignment: CDR1 LNHDA and CDR2 SQIVND (reference sequence). Trimming cost V 5 bases and J 4 bases; bases outside gene matches: 4. The CDR3 DNA is TGTGCCAGTAGTCCGGGACAGGGGACCTATGGCTACACCTTC. It specifies CASSPGQGTYGYTF.

This clonotype has a single count. The rearrangement links TRBV2 to TRBJ2-7; D is undetermined. The V end lost 7 bases, the J end lost 0 bases, and 10 bases lay between the germline ends. The V gene's germline CDR1 is SNHLY and CDR2 FYNNEI. This CDR3 has 13 residues. CDR3 bases: TGTGCCAGCAATCCGTCCAGCTCCTACGAGCAGTACTTC. The encoded protein is CASNPSSSYEQYF.

Comments on this clonotype: A much larger clone lies one base from this, so it may be a read error. The chain carries TRBV7-3 and TRBJ2-5; 10 bases align to TRBD2. Germline assignment: CDR1 SGHTA and CDR2 FQGTGA. The CDR3 runs to 14 residues. CDR3 coding DNA: TGTGCCAGCAGCCCCAGCGGGGGGGCACAGACCCATTACTTC. This gives the protein CASSPSGGAQTHYF. Full variable domain (outside the CDR3, taken from reference TRBV7-3 and TRBJ2-5): GAGVSQTPSNKVTEKGKYVELRCDPISGHTALYWYRQSLGQGPEFLIYFQGTGAADDSGLPNDRFFAVRPEGSVSTLKIQRTERGDSAVYLCASSPSGGAQTHYFGPGTRLLVL.

This clonotype has a count of ten or more. The V gene is TRBV6-1, the J gene TRBJ2-1, with TRBD2 matching 13 bases. The ends lost 10 bases at V and 10 bases at J; junction bases unmatched: 13. This CDR3 region has 15 residues. CDR1 and CDR2 (germline): MNHNS, SASEGT. CDR3 sequence: CATSGLAGATREQFF. The CDR3 nucleotides read TGTGCCACCTCAGGACTAGCGGGAGCCACCCGGGAGCAGTTCTTC.

This clonotype was picked up many times. The J gene is TRBJ2-3, the V gene TRBV18, with 9 nucleotides matching TRBD1. J was trimmed by 8 bases and V by 0 bases; bases with no gene match: 9. Germline values: CDR1 KGHSH, CDR2 LQKENI. CDR3 size: 16 residues. This chain's CDR3 is CASSPPSQGAPGTQYF. CDR3 sequence (DNA): TGTGCCAGCTCACCACCGTCACAGGGGGCCCCAGGTACGCAGTATTTT.

This clonotype was detected a few times. This chain links TRBV10-3 with TRBJ2-2; D tentatively reads TRBD1 or TRBD2 (5 bases each). The CDR3 runs 16 residues. CDR1 is ENHRY, CDR2 SYGVKD, per germline. Trimming took 2 bases from V and 0 from J, leaving 10 bases between them. The CDR3 loop is CAISEGGPSNTGELFF. As DNA, the CDR3 is TGTGCCATCAGTGAGGGGGGACCTTCGAACACCGGGGAGCTGTTTTTT.